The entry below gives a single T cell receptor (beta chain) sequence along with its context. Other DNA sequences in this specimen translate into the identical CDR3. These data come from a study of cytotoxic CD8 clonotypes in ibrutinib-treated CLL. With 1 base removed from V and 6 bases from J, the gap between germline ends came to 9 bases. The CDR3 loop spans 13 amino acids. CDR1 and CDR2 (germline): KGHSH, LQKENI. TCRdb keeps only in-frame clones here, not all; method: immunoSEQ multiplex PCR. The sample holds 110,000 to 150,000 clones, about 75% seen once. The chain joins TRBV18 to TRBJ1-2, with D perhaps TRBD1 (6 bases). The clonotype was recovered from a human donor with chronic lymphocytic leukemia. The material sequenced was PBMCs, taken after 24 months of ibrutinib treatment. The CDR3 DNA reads TGTGCCAGCTCACCACGGCCAGGGGATGGCTACACCTTC. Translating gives CASSPRPGDGYTF.